This entry lists 8 T cell receptor beta chains sequenced from one sample in a study of T-cell memory formation after mild COVID-19. Using its own MiXCR run on the 5' RACE reads, TCRdb lists one record per CDR3 protein. The top ten clones hold about 8.1% of a sample with over 500,000 distinct CDR3 sequences, 15% to 20% of them seen once. The specimen sequenced was PBMCs or a T cell subset sorted from them (not recorded which). These receptors were taken from an adult woman who had mild COVID-19 (a few samples of this study predate the infection). Cell type and time point are not known.

V usage is TRBV20-1 and J usage is TRBJ2-5, with TRBD2 matching over 10 bases. The CDR3 sequence is 16 residues long. Trimming cost V 0 bases and J 2 bases; bases outside gene matches: 6. CDR1 and CDR2 (germline): DFQATT, SNEGSKA (reference sequence). The CDR3 nucleotides read TGCAGTGCTAGAGAGTCTAGCGGGAGAAGACAAGAGACCCAGTACTTC. Amino acids: CSARESSGRRQETQYF.

This clonotype was seen only a few times. This chain joins TRBV20-1 and TRBJ2-1; 7 nucleotides agree with TRBD2. This CDR3 is built from 15 residues. Germline lookup yields CDR1 DFQATT and CDR2 SNEGSKA (reference sequence). V was pared by 7 bases and J by 0 bases, with 9 bases of the junction left unmatched. The CDR3 is CSVLPGTTSYNEQFF. CDR3 bases: TGCAGTGTCTTACCTGGGACTACCTCCTACAATGAGCAGTTCTTC.

This clonotype was recorded many times. J is TRBJ2-7 and V is TRBV7-8; 7 nucleotides agree with TRBD2. In germline, CDR1 is SGHVS, CDR2 FQNEAQ. The V and J ends lost 6 bases and 3 bases, in that order; junction bases with no gene match: 11. This CDR3 region has 15 residues. Here the CDR3 reads CASRGREGPDYEQYF. The CDR3 bases are TGTGCCAGCAGGGGGAGGGAGGGCCCAGACTACGAGCAGTACTTC.

A few counts support this clonotype. This sequence joins TRBV9 and TRBJ2-3, with D perhaps matching TRBD2 (6 bases). The germline CDR1 and CDR2 sequences are SGDLS and YYNGEE. The CDR3 totals 15 residues. Trimming took 2 bases from V and 0 from J, leaving 10 bases between them. The CDR3 DNA sequence: TGTGCCAGCAGCGTTGGCGGGATCAGCACAGATACGCAGTATTTT. Protein: CASSVGGISTDTQYF.

This clonotype was counted only a few times. V usage is TRBV15 and J usage is TRBJ2-7, with D hard to call. CDR3 size: 13 residues. Germline lookup yields CDR1 LNHNV and CDR2 YYDKDF (reference sequence). V was pared by 3 bases and J by 3 bases, with 9 bases between. CDR3 sequence (DNA): TGTGCCACCAGCAGCGGCCGGATCTACGAGCAGTACTTC. It yields the protein CATSSGRIYEQYF.

This clonotype was detected only a few times. The chain uses TRBV6-2 or TRBV6-3 and TRBJ2-5, with 12 bases identical to TRBD2. The length of the CDR3 is 15 residues. Germline V CDR1 and CDR2: MNHEY, SVGEGT. With V trimmed by 5 bases and J by 0 bases, 1 base remained unmatched. The CDR3 region has the DNA TGTGCCAGCAGTCGACTAGCGGGGGACCAAGAGACCCAGTACTTC. Residues: CASSRLAGDQETQYF.

This chain uses TRBV7-2 with TRBJ2-3, with D uncertain. The CDR3 is 12 residues long. V was pared by 11 bases and J by 1 base, with 10 bases between. Germline V lookup: CDR1 SGHTA, CDR2 FQGNSA. This chain's CDR3 is CARSPGTDTQYF. As DNA, the CDR3 is TGTGCCCGTTCTCCTGGCACAGATACGCAGTATTTT.

This chain joins TRBV5-1 and TRBJ2-1, with TRBD1 matching over 12 bases. This CDR3 spans 16 amino acids. The germline gives CDR1 SGHRS, CDR2 YFSETQ. The junction had 8 bases not matched to a gene; V was cut back by 3 bases and J by 7 bases. CDR3 amino acids: CASSSTGTGGLNEQFF. CDR3 in DNA: TGCGCCAGCAGCTCCACCGGGACAGGGGGCCTTAATGAGCAGTTCTTC.